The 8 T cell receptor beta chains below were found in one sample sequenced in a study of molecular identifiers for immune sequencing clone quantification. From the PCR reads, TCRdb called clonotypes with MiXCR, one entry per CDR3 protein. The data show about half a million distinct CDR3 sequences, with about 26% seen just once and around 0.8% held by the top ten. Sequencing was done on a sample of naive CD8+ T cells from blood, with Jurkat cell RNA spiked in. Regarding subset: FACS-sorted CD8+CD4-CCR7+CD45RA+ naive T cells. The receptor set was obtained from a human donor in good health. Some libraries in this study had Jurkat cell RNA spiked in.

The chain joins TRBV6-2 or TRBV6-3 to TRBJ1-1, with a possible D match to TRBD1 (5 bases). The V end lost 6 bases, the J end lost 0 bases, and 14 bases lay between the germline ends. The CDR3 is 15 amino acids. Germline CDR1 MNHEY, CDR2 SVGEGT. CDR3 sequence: CASSPWQGMNTEAFF. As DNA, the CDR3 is TGTGCCAGCAGCCCCTGGCAGGGTATGAACACTGAAGCTTTCTTT.

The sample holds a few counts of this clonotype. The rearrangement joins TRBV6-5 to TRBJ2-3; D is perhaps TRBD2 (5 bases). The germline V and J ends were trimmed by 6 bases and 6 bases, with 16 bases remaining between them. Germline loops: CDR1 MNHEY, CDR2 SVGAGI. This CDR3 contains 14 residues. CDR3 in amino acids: CASSSGKPRDTQYF. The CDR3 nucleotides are TGTGCCAGCAGCTCCGGGAAGCCTCGGGATACGCAGTATTTT.

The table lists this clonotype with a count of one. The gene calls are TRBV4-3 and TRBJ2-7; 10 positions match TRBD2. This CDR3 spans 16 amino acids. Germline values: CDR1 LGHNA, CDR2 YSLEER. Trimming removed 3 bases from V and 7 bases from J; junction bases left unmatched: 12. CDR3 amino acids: CASSQERAGGLYEQYF. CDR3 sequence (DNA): TGCGCCAGCAGCCAGGAACGAGCGGGAGGGTTATATGAGCAGTACTTC.

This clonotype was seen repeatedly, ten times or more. The CDR3 is CASSLHGLVEDIQYF. The CDR3 DNA reads TGTGCCAGCAGCTTACACGGACTAGTTGAGGACATTCAGTACTTC. The chain employs TRBV11-3 and TRBJ2-4, with 7 bases lining up with TRBD2. The V gene end was trimmed by 2 bases and the J gene end by 8 bases; junction bases not matched to a gene: 9. This CDR3 has 15 amino acids. Per germline, CDR1 SGHNT and CDR2 YENEEA.

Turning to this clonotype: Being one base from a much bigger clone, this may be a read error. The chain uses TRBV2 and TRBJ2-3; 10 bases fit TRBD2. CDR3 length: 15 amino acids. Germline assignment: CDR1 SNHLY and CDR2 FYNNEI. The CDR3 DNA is TGTGCCAGATCGGGGACTAGCGAACACACAGATACGCAGTGTTTT. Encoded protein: CARSGTSEHTDTQCF. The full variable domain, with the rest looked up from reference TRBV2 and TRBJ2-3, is EPEVTQTPSHQVTQMGQEVILRCVPISNHLYFYWYRQILGQKVEFLVSFYNNEISEKSEIFDDQFSVERPDGSNFTLKIRSTKLEDSAMYFCARSGTSEHTDTQCFGPGTRLTVL.

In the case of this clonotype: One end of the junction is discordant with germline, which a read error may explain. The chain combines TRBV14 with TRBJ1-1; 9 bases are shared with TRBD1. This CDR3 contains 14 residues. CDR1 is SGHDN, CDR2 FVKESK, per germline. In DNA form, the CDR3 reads TGTGCCAGCAGCCATGATGGACAGGGGACTGAAGCTCTCTTT. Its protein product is CASSHDGQGTEALF.

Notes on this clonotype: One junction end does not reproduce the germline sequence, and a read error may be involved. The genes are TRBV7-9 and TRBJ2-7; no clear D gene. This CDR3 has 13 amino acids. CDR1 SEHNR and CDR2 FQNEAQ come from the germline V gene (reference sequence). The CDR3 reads CARSLGFDYEQYF. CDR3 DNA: TGTGCCCGCAGCTTAGGTTTTGACTACGAGCAGTACTTC.

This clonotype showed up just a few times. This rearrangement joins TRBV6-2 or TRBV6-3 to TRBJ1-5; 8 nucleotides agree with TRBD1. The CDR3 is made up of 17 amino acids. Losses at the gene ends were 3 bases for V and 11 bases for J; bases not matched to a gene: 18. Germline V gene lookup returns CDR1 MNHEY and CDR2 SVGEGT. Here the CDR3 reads CASSYFVGTGVSWSQHF. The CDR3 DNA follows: TGTGCCAGCAGTTATTTCGTCGGGACAGGTGTATCATGGTCCCAGCATTTT.